The sequence of this T cell receptor beta chain was determined in a study of cytomegalovirus exposure and HLA in healthy donors. Across the study: Early released data had about 85 million unique TCRs, all coming from HLA-typed donors.

The primer mix had 60 Vbeta and 13 Jbeta primers. Here immunoSEQ multiplex PCR was the method, and the copy in TCRdb shows in-frame clones only, minus some. The table shows about 82,000 clones, with around 70% occurring only once. The CDR3 is made up of 13 amino acids. The germline V gene has CDR1 SEHNR and CDR2 FQNEAQ (reference sequence). The V gene lost 1 base and the J gene lost 8 bases, with 11 bases spanning the gap. Each donor was healthy, and each was a bone marrow donor. Comment on this clone: Its antigen is undetermined.

Study results and limitations: For presence/absence analyses, sequencing depth was assumed to be roughly uniform across donors. The study carried out a later analysis of TCR beta sequences. It associated 15,000 to 20,000 of them with specific HLA alleles at a false discovery rate of 0.05.

This TCR was recovered from a woman between 50 and 59 years old in good health and CMV-seropositive. The sample taken for sequencing was PBMCs. This chain connects TRBV7-9 to TRBJ1-1, with a tentative D call TRBD1 (5 bases). The CDR3 here is CASSLGGGAEAFF. The CDR3 bases are TGTGCCAGCAGCTTAGGGGGAGGGGCCGAAGCTTTCTTT.